The entry that follows covers one T cell receptor beta chain sequence. The record originates from a study of technical replicates of blood from a few donors. Profiling relied on immunoSEQ multiplex PCR, and the TCRdb table lists in-frame clones only, not all of them. The table includes about 79,000 clones, 75% to 95% detected once. This CDR3 is 15 amino acids long. The chain has TRBV21-1 and TRBJ2-7; TRBD1, as called in the table, went unchecked against the DNA. TRBV21-1 is a pseudogene segment. The sequence came from a human donor in good health. Some clones in this sample may be carry-over from other donors' samples. Sequencing was performed on T cells isolated from PBMCs. In DNA form, the CDR3 reads TGTGCCAGCAACCCGGGACATTCGAGCTCCTACGAGCAGTACTTC. This sequence encodes CASNPGHSSSYEQYF.